Listed below are T cell receptor beta chains from one sample, sequenced in a study of T cells in Graves' hyperthyroidism and ophthalmopathy. MiXCR, run by TCRdb on the multiplex PCR reads, gives a single entry per CDR3 protein. The data hold fewer than 650,000 distinct CDR3 sequences, with roughly 15% observed a single time. The sequenced sample was blood. The receptors originated from a woman between 35 and 50 years old with Graves' ophthalmopathy. Each CDR3 is given with its conserved first and last residue. Each record gives: V gene, clone size, D gene, J gene, CDR3 DNA, CDR3 protein. The D gene is left open where the match is weak. The size of a clone is reported for some rows only, either as once, few or many, or as a class for expanded clones.

>TRBV18|many|TRBD1|TRBJ1-1
TGTGCCAGCTCACCTCGACAGGGAGGAAACACTGAAGCTTTCTTT
CASSPRQGGNTEAFF
>TRBV6-1|many|.|TRBJ1-5
TGTGCCAGCATGGAGGGATTTCAGCCCCAGCATTTT
CASMEGFQPQHF
>TRBV12-3/TRBV12-4|many|.|TRBJ2-2
TGTGCCAGCAGTTTGGCAGTGTTGACCGGGGAGCTGTTTTTT
CASSLAVLTGELFF
>TRBV20-1|many|TRBD1|TRBJ2-7
TGCAGTGCTGGACAGGGGGGCGTCGAGCAGTACTTC
CSAGQGGVEQYF
>TRBV19|many|.|TRBJ2-7
TGTGCCAGTAGTGCACGGTCTTCCGGGGAGCAGTACTTC
CASSARSSGEQYF
>TRBV15|few|TRBD1|TRBJ2-5
TGTGCCACCAGCAGAGTGGGACAGGGCTATACGGAGACCCAGTACTTC
CATSRVGQGYTETQYF
>TRBV11-1|.|.|TRBJ1-3
TGTGCCAGCAGCCCATACGACAGGTCGTCTGGAAACACCATATATTTT
CASSPYDRSSGNTIYF
>TRBV29-1|.|.|TRBJ1-1
TGCAGCGTTGAAGCTTATGGGGGCGCGGGAGCTTTCTTT
CSVEAYGGAGAFF
>TRBV20-1|many|TRBD2|TRBJ2-5
TGCAGTGCTAGAGATGAAGGGGCTAGCGGGAGGGGGGAGACCCAGTACTTC
CSARDEGASGRGETQYF
>TRBV4-1|few|.|TRBJ2-5
TGCGCCATCAGCCAAGCCTCACTTAGCCCCCCGGAGACCCAGTACTTC
CAISQASLSPPETQYF
>TRBV11-2|many|.|TRBJ2-2
TGTGCCAGCAGCTTAGACGGACTTAACACCGGGGAGCTGTTTTTT
CASSLDGLNTGELFF
>TRBV28|many|.|TRBJ2-7
TGTGCCAGCACCTCAACAGGCCCCTACGAGCAGTACTTC
CASTSTGPYEQYF
>TRBV20-1|many|TRBD2|TRBJ2-5
TGCAGTGCTGATGGCGGGGGAGAGACCCAGTACTTC
CSADGGGETQYF
>TRBV30|many|TRBD1|TRBJ2-5
TGTGCCTGGAGTACCCATCCCGACAGGGGGACAGAGACCCAGTACTTC
CAWSTHPDRGTETQYF
>TRBV6-5|.|.|TRBJ2-5
TGTGCCAGCAGTTTACACAGGGCGAGGGAGACCCAGTACTTC
CASSLHRARETQYF
>TRBV27|.|TRBD2|TRBJ2-2
TGTGCCAGCAGTCCGATGCGGACTAGCGGCTTACTCACCGGGGAGCTGTTTTTT
CASSPMRTSGLLTGELFF
>TRBV19|many|.|TRBJ2-7
TGTGCCAGTAGTAACCGCGCAGGGGGGGAGCAGTACTTC
CASSNRAGGEQYF
>TRBV6-2/TRBV6-3|many|.|TRBJ2-5
TGTGCCAGCAATCCCGTAGCGGCCCAAGAGACCCAGTACTTC
CASNPVAAQETQYF
>TRBV28|many|TRBD2|TRBJ2-7
TGTGCCAGCAGGCTTCCCGGACTAGCGGGAGATGGCGAGCAGTACTTC
CASRLPGLAGDGEQYF
>TRBV7-8|many|.|TRBJ1-1
TGTGCCAGCAGCCTCAGCCCCGGGACCACTGAAGCTTTCTTT
CASSLSPGTTEAFF
>TRBV9|.|.|TRBJ2-5
TGTGCCAGCAGCGTAGATACGTACCAAGAGACCCAGTACTTC
CASSVDTYQETQYF
>TRBV19|.|.|TRBJ2-7
TGTGCCAGTAGTGCGGCTTCCTACGAGCAGTACTTC
CASSAASYEQYF
>TRBV3-1|.|TRBD2|TRBJ2-7
TGTGCCAGCAGCCCAGCCTCCGGGACTAGCAAGAACGAGCAGTACTTC
CASSPASGTSKNEQYF
>TRBV12-3/TRBV12-4|few|.|TRBJ1-6
TGTGCCAGCAGCCCAGACAGAAATTCACCCCTCCACTTT
CASSPDRNSPLHF
>TRBV5-6|.|.|TRBJ2-2
TGTGCCAGCAGCTTGTCCCGACTGACATTTAACACCGGGGAGCTGTTTTTT
CASSLSRLTFNTGELFF
>TRBV28|many|.|TRBJ2-4
TGTGCCAGCAGTTCTGGGTTTTACATTCAGTACTTC
CASSSGFYIQYF
>TRBV27|.|TRBD2|TRBJ2-2
TGTGCCAGCAGTTTAACTAGCGGGAGTCCCGGGGAGCTGTTTTTT
CASSLTSGSPGELFF